A single sample gave rise to the 8 T cell receptor beta chains below, sequenced in a study of shared clonotypes between healthy human individuals. Sequencing was performed with immunoSEQ multiplex PCR; in TCRdb, only in-frame clones are kept and a portion is missing. The top ten clones hold about 1.1% of a sample with about 2 million clones, approximately 94% of them seen once. In the naive CD8 group, cells lacked CD45RO and were positively selected for CCR7, so terminally differentiated effector memory CD45RA+ cells were left out. The sequenced sample consisted of naive CD8+ T cells sorted from blood. The source is a man younger than 35 in good health.

Here the CDR3 DNA reads TGTGCCAGCAGCTTAGATCGGGGGGGCTCCGAGCAGTACTTC. As protein: CASSLDRGGSEQYF. The rearrangement joins TRBV11-2 to TRBJ2-7; 8 bases align to TRBD2. J gave up 6 bases and V 0 bases, and 4 bases lay outside the gene matches. The germline V gene has CDR1 SGHAT and CDR2 FQNNGV. The CDR3 totals 14 residues.

CDR3 residues: CASSETGGSYNEQFF. CDR3 sequence (DNA): TGTGCCAGCAGCGAGACAGGGGGCTCCTACAATGAGCAGTTCTTC. This chain joins TRBV11-2 and TRBJ2-1; 9 bases align to TRBD1. Germline trimming cut 5 bases from V and 0 bases from J; bases unmatched to any gene: 2. The CDR3 is 15 residues long. From germline, CDR1 is SGHAT and CDR2 FQNNGV.

This CDR3 is CASRPLLFIAGRKHNEQFF. The CDR3 DNA is TGTGCCAGCAGACCACTCCTATTCATAGCGGGGCGGAAACACAATGAGCAGTTCTTC. The genes are TRBV27 and TRBJ2-1; 8 bases are shared with TRBD2. The length of the CDR3 is 19 residues. Germline CDR1 and CDR2: MNHEY and SMNVEV (reference sequence). The V gene end was trimmed by 6 bases and the J gene end by 5 bases; junction bases not matched to a gene: 21.

The chain employs TRBV9 and TRBJ2-3; D might be TRBD2 (6 bases). Trimming took 0 bases from V and 0 from J, leaving 11 bases between them. The CDR3 covers 16 residues. The germline V gene encodes CDR1 SGDLS and CDR2 YYNGEE. In DNA, the CDR3 is TGTGCCAGCAGCGTAGGAAAGGGGACTAGCACAGATACGCAGTATTTT. Its translation: CASSVGKGTSTDTQYF.

The chain is built from TRBV29-1 and TRBJ1-2; D unclear. The CDR3 covers 11 residues. The V end was cut by 8 bases, the J end by 1 base, with 8 bases between. Germline-derived CDR1 and CDR2 are SQVTM and ANQGSEA. Here the CDR3 DNA reads TGCAGCTACACAGATAACTATGGCTACACCTTC. Amino acids: CSYTDNYGYTF.

As concerns this clone: Other DNA sequences in the sample encode the same CDR3. The chain joins TRBV9 to TRBJ2-7, with D maybe TRBD2 (6 bases). The CDR3 has 13 amino acids. The ends were cut back, 3 bases at V and 4 bases at J, with 11 bases in the middle. CDR1 and CDR2 (germline): SGDLS, YYNGEE. The CDR3 loop reads CASSAGLTYEQYF. DNA of the CDR3: TGTGCCAGCAGCGCGGGACTGACGTACGAGCAGTACTTC.

This chain joins TRBV6-1 and TRBJ2-1, with 7 nucleotides matching TRBD1. From germline, CDR1 is MNHNS and CDR2 SASEGT. The CDR3 covers 12 residues. Losses at the gene ends were 4 bases for V and 10 bases for J; bases not matched to a gene: 4. CDR3 loop: CASSVGGGEQFF. CDR3 nucleotide sequence: TGTGCCAGCAGTGTAGGGGGCGGCGAGCAGTTCTTC.

Regarding this clone: Different DNA sequences within this sample yield the same CDR3. V and J are TRBV4-1 and TRBJ1-5; D is unresolved. The V end lost 1 base, the J end lost 3 bases, and 4 bases lay between the germline ends. The CDR3 loop spans 13 amino acids. Per the germline V gene, CDR1 is MGHRA and CDR2 is YSYEKL. The DNA of the CDR3 is TGCGCCAGCAGCCAAGCTATCAATCAGCCCCAGCATTTT. Encoded protein: CASSQAINQPQHF.